This entry is about one T cell receptor beta chain. Its cognate antigen has yet to be identified. A much larger clone sits a single nucleotide away, making a read error possible. Stable Graves' hyperthyroidism was defined as no progression to ophthalmopathy during 18 months of follow-up. Hyperthyroidism patients were newly diagnosed, had a disease duration of under 2 months, and were aged 18 to 65 years. Patients with uncontrolled infections, other autoimmune diseases, pregnancy or lactation were excluded. Diagnoses were based on clinical symptoms, serum thyroxine and TRAb, thyroid ultrasound and orbital computed tomography. Ficoll-Paque density gradient centrifugation was used to isolate PBMCs from around 10 ml of fresh peripheral blood. Total RNA was extracted with Trizol reagent, and quality was checked on an Agilent 2100 Bioanalyzer. The CDR3 spans 15 residues, from the cysteine through the phenylalanine. CDR3 DNA only is kept here, 45 bases in frame from base 1. According to the germline V gene (reference sequence), CDR1 reads GTSNPN and CDR2 reads SVGIG.

The data derive from a study of T cells in Graves' hyperthyroidism and ophthalmopathy (dated by TCRdb to between 2019 and 2020). Background for the entire study: Peripheral blood was collected at initial diagnosis, before any treatment. TCR V-J signatures able to tell the groups apart were searched for in a discovery cohort of 90 to 100 patients, of whom over 40 had Graves' ophthalmopathy and roughly 58 had stable Graves' hyperthyroidism. An independent validation cohort of about 20 hyperthyroidism patients and about 16 patients who later progressed to ophthalmopathy tested prospective prediction of ophthalmopathy. For training and testing, the 100 or so patients in the discovery cohort were randomly divided in a 7:3 ratio. In over five Graves' hyperthyroidism patients, the study also compared T-cell repertoires from thyroid tissue with T-cell repertoires from blood. After blood sampling, hyperthyroidism patients were treated with methimazole at a starting dose of 30 mg daily, and ophthalmopathy patients were treated with high-dose intravenous methylprednisolone. The paper describes TCR Vbeta CDR3 sequencing of more than 120 peripheral blood samples, made up of 43 ophthalmopathy patients, more than 70 hyperthyroidism patients and 17 progressor patients. What the work shows at the level of the full study, not this receptor alone: Most expanded thyroid clonotypes (frequency above 0.001) were also found in blood, which suggests that blood repertoires may mirror thyroid immune responses. In cross-validation, a model built on a 13 V-J signature told ophthalmopathy apart from stable hyperthyroidism with approximately 90% sensitivity and 81% to 82% specificity, and in testing the same model reached 80%/75%. No statistical method was used to set the sample size in advance, and investigators knew the group allocation. During validation, the model predicted progression to ophthalmopathy a median of approximately 6 months ahead of onset, with 70.59% sensitivity and 72.22% specificity.

TCR beta CDR3 regions were amplified from RNA transcripts. A first-round RT-PCR of the TCR CDR3 used the HTBI primer set with the Qiagen OneStep RT-PCR kit. Libraries were constructed in a second round of multiplex PCR, after which size selection and purification were carried out. Paired-end sequencing of the libraries was performed with 100 bp reads on an Illumina HiSeq2000. Per the source publication's procedure: Raw data were processed with SOAPnuke, discarding reads with adapters, uncalled bases, mean Phred below 15, or no exact constant-primer or identifier match. COPE v1.2.5 was used to merge the high-quality paired reads, and each unique nucleotide sequence was defined as a clonotype. MiTCR v1.1 was used to align clonotypes to the IMGT TRBV, TRBD and TRBJ reference segments. Analysis was restricted to V-J combinations with a frequency above 0.0001, which covered about 99% of repertoires. The TCS score was defined as the ratio of F50 (clonal expansion) to E x V (chaos), calculated using BLOSUM62-based TCRdist between CDR3 peptides within each V-J. Welch's t-statistics and random forest reduced around 550 V-J features to roughly 13, which were used in a naive Bayes classifier (R e1071). TCRdb handled the public reads itself, with Q25 trimming in fastp and clone calling in MiXCR, and kept productive beta chains. Records with the same CDR3 protein are collapsed into one entry carrying the most frequent genes and DNA. V and J calls and clone size were set by TCRdb, not the authors. Across this sample there are a few hundred thousand distinct CDR3 sequences, with approximately 14% seen only once. The ten largest clones take up 7.3% of the sample.

This sequence uses TRBV30 and TRBJ1-1; the D gene remains uncertain. This TCR came from a woman aged 25 to 39 with Graves' hyperthyroidism. What was sequenced was blood. The CDR3 corresponds to CAWSVRRARNTVAFF. The DNA reads as follows: TGTGCCTGGAGTGTTAGGCGGGCTCGGAACACTGTAGCTTTCTTT.